This T cell receptor beta chain was captured by sequencing in a study of T cells in Graves' hyperthyroidism and ophthalmopathy. At the level of the study: Blood was drawn when the patient was first diagnosed and still untreated. Findings and caveats of the study: Ophthalmopathy was identified by the model a median about 6 months ahead of onset. Most thyroid clonotypes that were expanded above 0.001 also turned up in blood.

Amplified regions were TCR beta CDR3 sequences from RNA transcripts. HTBI primers were employed in a first-round RT-PCR of the TCR CDR3. TCRdb passed the multiplex PCR reads through MiXCR, listing each CDR3 protein once. Among 800,000 or so distinct CDR3 sequences listed, over 35% were seen once. With respect to this clonotype: The antigen is not known.

The junction had 10 bases not matched to a gene; V was cut back by 9 bases and J by 3 bases. CDR1 LNHDA and CDR2 SQIVND come from the germline V gene (reference sequence). CDR3 size: 14 residues. No ophthalmopathy progression within 18 months constituted stable Graves' hyperthyroidism. Sequenced input: blood. This chain connects TRBV19 to TRBJ2-7; 8 bases agree with TRBD2. The sequence was collected from a young man with Graves' hyperthyroidism. The CDR3 nucleotides are TGTGCCAGCAGTTTGAGCGGGGGTTACTACGAGCAGTACTTC. It is translated as CASSLSGGYYEQYF.